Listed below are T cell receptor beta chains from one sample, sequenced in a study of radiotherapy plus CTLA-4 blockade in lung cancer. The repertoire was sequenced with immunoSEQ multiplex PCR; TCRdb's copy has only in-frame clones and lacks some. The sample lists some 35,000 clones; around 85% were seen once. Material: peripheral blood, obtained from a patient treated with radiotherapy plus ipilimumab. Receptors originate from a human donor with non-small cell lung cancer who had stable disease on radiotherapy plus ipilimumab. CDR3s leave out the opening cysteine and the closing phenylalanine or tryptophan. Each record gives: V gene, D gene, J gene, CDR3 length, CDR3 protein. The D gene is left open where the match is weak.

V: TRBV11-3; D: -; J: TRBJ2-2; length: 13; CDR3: ASSLNRVATGELF
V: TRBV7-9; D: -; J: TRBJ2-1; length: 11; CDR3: ASSLTGYNEQF
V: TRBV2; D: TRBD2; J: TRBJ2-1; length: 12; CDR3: ASSLAGVYNEQF
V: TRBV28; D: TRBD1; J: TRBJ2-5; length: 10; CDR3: ASSLGTGAPY
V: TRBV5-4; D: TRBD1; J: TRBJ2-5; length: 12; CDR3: ASSRGQVGETQY
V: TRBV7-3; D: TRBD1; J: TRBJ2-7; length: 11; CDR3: ASSSRQGGEQY
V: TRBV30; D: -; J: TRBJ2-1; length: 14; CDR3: AWSRGRGNSYNEQF
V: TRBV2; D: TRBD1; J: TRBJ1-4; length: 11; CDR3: ASARTGGEKLF
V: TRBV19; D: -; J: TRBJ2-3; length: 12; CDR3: ASSIPGGSDTQY
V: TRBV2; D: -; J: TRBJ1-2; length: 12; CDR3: ASSDQGSNYGYT
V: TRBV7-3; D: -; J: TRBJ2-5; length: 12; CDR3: ASSWAAGQETQY
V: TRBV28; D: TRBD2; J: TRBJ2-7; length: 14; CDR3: ASSFLKRDQTYEQY
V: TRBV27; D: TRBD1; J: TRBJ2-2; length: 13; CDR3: ASRRTGKNTGELF
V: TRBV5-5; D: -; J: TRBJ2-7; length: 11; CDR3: ASNLGAWEEQY
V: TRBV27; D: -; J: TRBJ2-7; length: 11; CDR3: ASSLDSRYEQY
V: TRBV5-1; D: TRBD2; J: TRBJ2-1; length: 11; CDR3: ASRAGGSNEQF
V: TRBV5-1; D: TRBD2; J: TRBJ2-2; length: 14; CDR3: ASSLGLAGITGELF
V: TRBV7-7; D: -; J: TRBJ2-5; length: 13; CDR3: ASSLGGTLGETQY
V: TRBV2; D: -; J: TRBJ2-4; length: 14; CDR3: ASSELARRAKNIQY
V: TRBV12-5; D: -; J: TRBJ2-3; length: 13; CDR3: ASGLGEGSTDTQY
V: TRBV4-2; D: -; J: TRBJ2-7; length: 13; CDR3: ASSQEEGDLYEQY
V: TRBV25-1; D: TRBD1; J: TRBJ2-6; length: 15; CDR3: ASSQGTGGGGANVLT
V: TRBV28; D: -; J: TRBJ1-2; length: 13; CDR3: ASSLSSIKLSGYT
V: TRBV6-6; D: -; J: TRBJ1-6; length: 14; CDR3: ASSGSARIYNSPLH
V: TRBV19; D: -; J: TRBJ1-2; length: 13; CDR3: ASSLRTASVRGYT
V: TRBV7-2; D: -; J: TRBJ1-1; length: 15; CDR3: ASSLVPGVTVNTEAF
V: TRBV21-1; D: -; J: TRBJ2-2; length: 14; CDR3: ASSKGPGVNTGELF
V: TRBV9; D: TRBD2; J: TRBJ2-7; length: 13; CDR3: ASSDGLAETYEQY
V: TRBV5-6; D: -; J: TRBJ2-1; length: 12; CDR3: ASSLVSVYNEQF
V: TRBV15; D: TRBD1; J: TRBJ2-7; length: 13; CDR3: ATSRDSGQLSEQY
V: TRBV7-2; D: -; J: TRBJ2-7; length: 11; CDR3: ASSPSGSYEQY
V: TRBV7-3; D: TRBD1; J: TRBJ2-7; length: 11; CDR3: ASSLGQGGEQY
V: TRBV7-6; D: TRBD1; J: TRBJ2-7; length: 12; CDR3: ASSPAGGTIEQY
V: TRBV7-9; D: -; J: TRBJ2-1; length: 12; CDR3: ASSFEAGGNEQF
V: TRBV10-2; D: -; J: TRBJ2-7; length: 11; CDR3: ASSDDTTGEQY
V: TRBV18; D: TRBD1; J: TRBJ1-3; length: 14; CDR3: ASSPVRDSSGNTIY
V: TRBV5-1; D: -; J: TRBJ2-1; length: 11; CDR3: ASKQSNDNEQF